This T cell receptor beta chain was sequenced for a study of T-cell reconstitution after alpha-beta-depleted transplantation in children. A library of TCRbeta sequences, prepared with unique molecular identifiers, was generated. TCRdb re-called the PCR reads through MiXCR, storing one row per CDR3 protein. The sample has approximately 420,000 distinct CDR3 sequences; 11% are singletons. Trimming left V 4 bases short and J 0 bases short, with 18 bases between. From germline, CDR1 is PRHDT and CDR2 FYEKMQ (reference sequence). CDR3 length equals 17 residues. The TCR was taken from a human donor who donated a stem cell graft to a child with acute myeloid leukemia. The material was PBMCs from the stem cell graft donor, obtained from the stem cell graft. The J gene is TRBJ1-2, the V gene TRBV13, with D unclear. This CDR3 reads CASSSTLDVLANYGYTF. In DNA, the CDR3 is TGTGCCAGCAGCTCCACGCTCGATGTGTTAGCTAACTATGGCTACACCTTC.